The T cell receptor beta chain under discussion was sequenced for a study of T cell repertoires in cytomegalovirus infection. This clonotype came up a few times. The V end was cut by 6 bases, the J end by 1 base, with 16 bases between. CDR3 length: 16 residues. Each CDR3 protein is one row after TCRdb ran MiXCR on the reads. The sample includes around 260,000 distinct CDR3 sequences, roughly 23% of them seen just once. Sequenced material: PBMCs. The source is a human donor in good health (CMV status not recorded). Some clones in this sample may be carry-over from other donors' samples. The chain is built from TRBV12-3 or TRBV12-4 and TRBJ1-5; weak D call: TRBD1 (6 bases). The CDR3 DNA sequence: TGTGCCAGCAGCCTCAGGGGATTCGGGAGCAATCAGCCCCAGCATTTT. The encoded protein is CASSLRGFGSNQPQHF.